This paragraph reports one TCR beta chain. A few counts support this clone. This clone's antigen is unknown. Base qualities are not provided; no much larger clone lies one nucleotide away. Trimming removed 6 bases from V and 3 bases from J, leaving 11 bases between the germline ends. The germline V gene yields MNHEY for CDR1 and SVGAGI for CDR2. From the cysteine through the phenylalanine, the CDR3 covers 13 amino acids. Only CDR3 DNA remains: 39 bases, in frame from the first base. In total, more than 500 healthy bone marrow donors made up the cohort. At the time of sampling, every cohort member was nominally healthy, though immune exposures that went unrecorded were likely present. The donor tested CMV seronegative, placing the donor among the approximately 400 seronegative members of the cohort. Every donor gave a peripheral blood sample, and the peripheral blood mononuclear cells from that sample were used for TCR beta sequencing. Genomic DNA extraction from the blood cell samples was performed with the Qiagen DNeasy Blood Extraction Kit.

This specimen comes from a study of cytomegalovirus exposure and HLA in healthy donors (dated by TCRdb to between 2016 and 2019). Notes on the research overall: According to an earlier analysis of 587 of the donors, 200 million or so T cells yielded roughly 110 million unique TCR beta sequences and about 300 Gb of sequence data. The later analysis used no new phenotypic data to find candidate immune exposures, relying instead on TCR beta sequences and their occurrence across donors. A separate validation cohort of approximately 120 different subjects was used in addition to the roughly 700-subject first cohort. The T cell repertoires of 666 subjects were profiled by immunosequencing and related to cytomegalovirus serostatus. The aim of the study was to test whether cataloging public T cell receptors could identify signatures of past pathogen exposure. In a later analysis, previously published TCR beta repertoires from hundreds of donors were re-analyzed and high-resolution HLA genotyping was added so that TCR occurrence patterns could be studied. To predict cytomegalovirus infection status, the study combined high-throughput TCR immunosequencing, statistical association of individual TCRs with disease status, and machine learning. In an earlier analysis of roughly 540 of the donors, high-throughput TCR beta sequencing was used to judge whether each TCR beta V gene segment behaved as functional or pseudogenic. Approximately 300 gigabases of sequencing data and 70 million to 100 million unique TCR sequences made up an early release that covered about 640 HLA-typed donors. Donor age, sex, ethnicity and CMV serostatus were collected together with the repertoire data. All discovery cohort repertoires had been generated on a single sequencing platform. The genetic ancestry cluster associated with self-reported Caucasian donors included 65% to 90% of the 398 genotyped donors. Among a few hundred genotyped donors of the cohort, an average of approximately 250,000 unique TCR beta nucleotide sequences were sequenced per donor, roughly a sixth of them non-productive. Four or five DR-DQ haplotypes were handled as single units for association and clustering because linkage in the cohort was strong. The number of typed donors differed by locus: about 620-640 for A, B, C, DRB1 and DQB1; 500 to 550 for DQA1; approximately 610 for DPA1; and approximately 450 for DPB1. Genome-wide SNP genotypes for about 65% of the 666 donors were used in a later genetic analysis, which treated that subset as a discovery cohort. HLA typing included class I and class II loci at four-digit resolution.

The library was obtained by the immunoSEQ multiplex PCR assay. The multiplex PCR relied on a mix of 60 forward primers for TCR Vbeta segments and 13 reverse primers for TCR Jbeta segments. Amplification of the CDR3 region of rearranged TCR beta genes was performed with a multiplex PCR assay on genomic DNA. The amplified TCR beta libraries were sequenced on the Illumina HiSeq System as 87-base-pair reads. Turning to the authors' computational methods: In a later analysis, tens of millions of unique TCR beta chains were counted across the approximately 640 repertoires, and about 9.9 million of these chains were shared by at least two donors. To remove PCR and sequencing errors, raw reads were error-corrected and collapsed into unique sequences using a nearest-neighbor algorithm that merged closely related sequences. To assign V, D and J gene segments, CDR3 sequences were aligned to IMGT reference sequences. For a sequence to be retained, at least a six-nucleotide match to both a V gene segment and a J gene segment was required. Rearrangements were called productive when the CDR3 lacked stop codons and stayed in frame with V and J; all others were non-productive. Following IMGT convention, CDR3 was defined as the stretch from the second conserved V-encoded cysteine up to the conserved J-encoded phenylalanine. The earlier analysis of a few hundred of the donors excluded any sequence lacking an unambiguous match to a single V gene segment. An earlier analysis of approximately 590 of the donors called V segments functional above 56.7% productive rearrangements and segregating when the between-donor standard deviation exceeded 5%. A statistical classification framework was built for diagnosing cytomegalovirus status from the catalog of TCR beta chain sequences. A later analysis assigned V and J genes by comparing TCR nucleotide sequences with IMGT/GENE-DB human TR gene sequences. A later analysis assigned CDR3 sequences and most-parsimonious VDJ recombination scenarios with the TCRdist pipeline. In a later analysis, each TCR beta chain was defined by its CDR3 amino acid sequence together with its V-gene family, and reads lacking a unique V-gene family were excluded. In a later analysis, nearly 600 highly shared, low-generation-probability nucleotide sequences were removed to address suspected cross-contamination and a sequencing artifact. In a later analysis, a clonal expansion index for each public chain was calculated from normalized within-repertoire ranks of inferred template counts. Generation probabilities in a later analysis came from a VDJ recombination model fitted to out-of-frame rearrangements, and those results were checked against IGoR. A later analysis scored TCR-TCR, TCR-HLA and TCR-CMV co-occurrence with hypergeometric tests, applying a repertoire-size bias correction to TCR pairs. In a later analysis, false discovery rates were estimated by permuting HLA or CMV assignments 20 times. In a later analysis, co-occurring TCRs were grouped using DBSCAN, with TCRdist sequence similarity added in when clustering inside HLA-allele-positive subsets. Repertoires with fewer than 30,000 or more than 120,000 public chains, plus five repertoires with anomalous nucleotide sharing, were excluded from co-occurrence clustering. Held by TCRdb, this immuneACCESS table contains in-frame sequences only and omits some clones. Under half of the omission traces to an unresolved V gene where checked; the cause of the rest is unknown. V and J calls and clone size are copied from that table; D and trimming were computed from the DNA. The sample data list some 130,000 clones, and about 80% of these were observed just once. Jointly, the top ten make up just over 2.5% of the sample.

What the research found in general, with its limitations: Specific HLA alleles were associated with 15,000 to 20,000 TCR beta sequences at a false discovery rate of 0.05 in a later analysis. This cohort had only TCR beta chains sequenced, and the lack of alpha or paired-chain data limited which features could be detected. A few of the identified cytomegalovirus-associated TCR beta chains were confirmed in vitro to be specific for cytomegalovirus antigens. Because counts were too low, roughly 17 rarely observed V segments, including chromosome 9 orphons, were left out of the earlier analysis of over 550 of the donors. According to a later analysis, parvovirus B19, influenza, CMV and Epstein-Barr virus appeared linked to several top co-occurrence clusters. Some IMGT-functional V segments, including TRBV6-2 and TRBV6-3, could not be distinguished by the 87-base-pair reads and were therefore excluded. Across donors, most TCR sequences were observed very rarely, whereas some public TCRs were present in many individuals. For the cohort, immune exposure information was limited to CMV serostatus. Strong co-occurrence of HLA alleles, especially DR and DQ, made assigning TCR associations to individual alleles difficult. Correlated functional status among segregating V segments might reflect linkage disequilibrium, but an unknown experimental factor could not be ruled out. The study listed 170 or so TCR beta chains as associated with cytomegalovirus. A cluster of highly shared sequence variants was judged likely to be a technical artifact of the sequencing pipeline. According to a later genetic analysis, donors in an Asian-associated ancestry cluster had fewer N-insertions in productive TCRs than the roughly 660-donor mean. A further reported finding was that TCR beta sequences accurately predicted the HLA-A and HLA-B alleles for most subjects in the first cohort. According to the authors, the approach could potentially be generalized to other disease states and immunological phenotypes. Cytomegalovirus status was reported to be diagnosed by the classifier with high specificity and sensitivity in both the original and validation cohorts. According to a later analysis, most CMV-associated TCR beta chains appeared to be HLA-restricted, and the HLA associations seemed to be driven largely by CMV exposure. Sequencing depth was assumed to be roughly uniform across donors in the presence/absence analyses, though that assumption may not hold. In an earlier analysis of 587 of the donors, most TCR beta V segments appeared in productive rearrangements about 87% or about 30% of the time, broadly matching IMGT annotations. In a later genetic analysis, a missense DCLRE1C variant was associated with V-gene and J-gene trimming of TCR beta chains, and the association was replicated in an independent cohort. Compared with equally common non-associated chains, HLA-associated TCR beta chains in a later analysis were more clonally expanded and had lower generation probabilities. Because some donors lacked HLA typing at each locus, the association tests relied only on the typed subset. In a later analysis, TCR association rates were found to vary across HLA loci, with the most associated TCRs seen for DRB1 alleles and the fewest for HLA-C alleles.

Sequencing used PBMCs. The rearrangement combines TRBV6-5 with TRBJ1-1; perhaps TRBD1 is the D gene, with 6 bases matching. The receptor was isolated from a man younger than 40 in good health and CMV-seronegative. CDR3 region: CASSRGRDTEAFF. In nucleotides, the sequence is TGTGCCAGCAGCAGGGGCAGGGACACTGAAGCTTTCTTT.